The text below deals with one T cell receptor beta chain. This sample's time point: newly diagnosed GD, antithyroid drugs for less than 3 months. Construction of the TCR library relied on RNA isolated from PBMCs. The data are from a study of regulatory T cells in long-lasting Graves disease. HTBI primers from iRepertoire and Arm-PCR of CDR3 regions yielded the TCR beta libraries. TCRdb fed the multiplex PCR reads into MiXCR, producing one record per CDR3 protein. The profile shows 350,000 to 450,000 distinct CDR3 sequences, under 15% of them singletons. CDR1 is MNHEY and CDR2 is SMNVEV in the germline V gene (reference sequence). This CDR3 spans 15 amino acids. V lost 0 bases and J 7 bases, leaving 13 bases between the germline ends. The same specimen was also included in a second study, on T cells in Graves' hyperthyroidism and ophthalmopathy. As that study records: Over 18 months, lack of ophthalmopathy progression marked Graves' hyperthyroidism as stable. Carried out on the TCR CDR3, a first-round RT-PCR used the HTBI primer set. Through a model of 13 V-J features, ophthalmopathy was separated from stable hyperthyroidism. Ophthalmopathy was model-predicted a median about 6.7 months pre-onset.

The chain recombines TRBV27 with TRBJ1-5, with D tentatively TRBD1 (5 bases). The material sequenced was peripheral blood mononuclear cells (PBMCs), taken at new diagnosis, from a patient treated with antithyroid drugs. The clonotype originates from a woman aged 25 to 39 with Graves disease. CDR3 sequence (DNA): TGTGCCAGCAGTTTATCGGGGGAGGGTTGGCAGCCCCAGCATTTT. This sequence encodes CASSLSGEGWQPQHF.